This passage covers 4 T cell receptor beta chains from one sample sequenced in a study of blood T cell repertoires in COVID-19. Sequencing was performed with immunoSEQ multiplex PCR; in TCRdb, only in-frame clones are kept and a portion is missing. Found here are 400,000 or so clones, around 87% of them singletons; the top ten hold roughly 3.1%. Sequencing was done on a sample of peripheral blood. The receptors were gathered from a human donor in a cohort sampled during active COVID-19.

The chain has TRBV6-5 and TRBJ1-2, with D uncertain. V lost 5 bases and J lost 7, with 20 bases in between. Germline CDR1 and CDR2: MNHEY and SVGAGI. The CDR3 is 15 amino acids. The CDR3 loop is CASSKSTGSLLGYTF. CDR3 DNA: TGTGCCAGCAGTAAGAGCACCGGGTCCTTACTTGGCTACACCTTC.

The chain couples TRBV12-3 or TRBV12-4 to TRBJ2-2, with D possibly TRBD2 on 6 matching bases. The CDR3 extends over 13 amino acids. V lost 5 bases, J lost 8 bases, and 12 bases lay in between. The CDR3 spells CASSKRDFGELFF. In DNA form, the CDR3 reads TGTGCCAGCAGTAAGAGGGACTTTGGGGAGCTGTTTTTT.

Comments on this clone: The sample has other DNA sequences that encode this CDR3 too. The chain carries TRBV9 and TRBJ2-3, with TRBD2 identical over 11 bases. This CDR3 has 17 amino acids. The trim removed 0 bases at V and 2 bases at J, leaving 5 bases unmatched. CDR1 SGDLS and CDR2 YYNGEE come from the germline V gene. The CDR3 sequence: CASSVGVAGGITDTQYF. CDR3 DNA: TGTGCCAGCAGCGTAGGGGTAGCGGGGGGGATCACAGATACGCAGTATTTT.

The chain recombines TRBV7-9 with TRBJ1-2; 7 bases are a match to TRBD1. V lost 2 bases, J lost 8 bases, and 5 bases stayed unmatched. This CDR3 has 13 residues. The V gene's germline CDR1 is SEHNR and CDR2 FQNEAQ (reference sequence). The CDR3 nucleotides read TGTGCCAGCAGCTTATCAGGGGGTCACGGCTACACCTTC. Encoded protein: CASSLSGGHGYTF.